These 14 T cell receptor beta chains came from one sample sequenced in a study of CD8+CD57+ T cells in acquired aplastic anemia. Selection for sequencing was limited to patients who had shown CD8+CD57+ cell expansion by flow cytometry. The use of genomic DNA as template underpinned the TCR beta VDJ and CDR3 profiling. Each CDR3 protein is one row after TCRdb ran MiXCR on the reads. The data contain about 200,000 distinct CDR3 sequences, 60% to 80% of them singletons. The sequencing sample was made of sorted CD4+, CD8+, or CD8+CD57+ T cells (not recorded which) from PBMCs. These receptors all come from a human donor with aplastic anemia.

This chain uses TRBV24-1 with TRBJ2-7; D uncertain. The germline gives CDR1 KGHDR, CDR2 SFDVKD. V was clipped by 4 bases and J by 3 bases, with 9 bases between them. The CDR3 contains 13 residues. CDR3 in DNA: TGTGCCACCAGTGAGGGTGGTTTCTACGAGCAGTACTTC. Its translation is CATSEGGFYEQYF.

V is TRBV7-2 and J is TRBJ2-6; no definite D call. The germline V and J ends were trimmed by 3 bases and 2 bases, with 5 bases remaining between them. CDR1 is SGHTA, CDR2 FQGNSA, per germline. The CDR3 has 14 residues. CDR3 sequence: CASSFLAGANVLTF. The DNA of the CDR3 is TGTGCCAGCAGCTTTTTAGCTGGGGCCAACGTCCTGACTTTC. The full variable domain, with the rest looked up from reference TRBV7-2 and TRBJ2-6, is GAGVSQSPSNKVTEKGKDVELRCDPISGHTALYWYRQSLGQGLEFLIYFQGNSAPDKSGLPSDRFSAERTGGSVSTLTIQRTQQEDSAVYLCASSFLAGANVLTFGAGSRLTVL.

This sequence joins TRBV5-1 and TRBJ2-3, with a tentative D call TRBD2 (6 bases). V lost 4 bases to trimming and J lost 0 bases, with 15 bases between them. This CDR3 spans 16 amino acids. The germline gives CDR1 SGHRS, CDR2 YFSETQ. The CDR3 coding sequence is TGCGCCAGCAGCACCGGGCTAGCGCGGAGCACAGATACGCAGTATTTT. Translated, it gives CASSTGLARSTDTQYF.

Regarding this clonotype: A junction boundary mismatches the germline segment, possibly from a read error. The V and J genes are TRBV10-3 and TRBJ1-2; D gene uncertain. The CDR3 is 12 amino acids. Germline V gene sequence: CDR1 ENHRY, CDR2 SYGVKD. CDR3 sequence: CASSYAVYGYTF. Written as DNA, the CDR3 is TGTGCCAGCAGTTACGCTGTCTATGGCTACACCTTC.

The chain is built from TRBV7-3 and TRBJ1-2; 11 bases match TRBD1. After removal of 5 bases from V and 4 bases from J, the junction contained 6 bases not matched to a gene. CDR1 and CDR2 (germline): SGHTA, FQGTGA. This CDR3 spans 15 amino acids. CDR3 sequence (DNA): TGTGCCAGCAGCCCCGGGACAGGGGGATTCTATGGCTACACCTTC. Translation: CASSPGTGGFYGYTF. Combining the CDR3 with reference TRBV7-3 and TRBJ1-2 gives the whole variable domain GAGVSQTPSNKVTEKGKYVELRCDPISGHTALYWYRQSLGQGPEFLIYFQGTGAADDSGLPNDRFFAVRPEGSVSTLKIQRTERGDSAVYLCASSPGTGGFYGYTFGSGTRLTVV.

The chain carries TRBV6-4 and TRBJ2-1, with 8 positions matching TRBD2. V shed 5 bases and J 4 bases; nucleotides not matched to a gene: 10. The CDR3 has 16 residues. Germline V lookup: CDR1 MRHNA, CDR2 SNTAGT. CDR3 amino acids: CASSPFSRGGYNEQFF. In DNA, the CDR3 is TGTGCCAGCAGTCCCTTCTCTCGGGGGGGGTACAATGAGCAGTTCTTC.

This chain links TRBV20-1 with TRBJ2-7, with TRBD2 identical over 8 bases. The CDR3 is 15 residues long. Germline-derived CDR1 and CDR2 are DFQATT and SNEGSKA (reference sequence). J was trimmed by 0 bases and V by 2 bases; bases with no gene match: 6. This CDR3 is CSARLTSASSYEQYF. The DNA for the CDR3 is TGCAGTGCTAGACTGACTAGCGCGAGCTCCTACGAGCAGTACTTC.

This clonotype was seen a single time. This rearrangement joins TRBV15 to TRBJ2-5; tentative D call: TRBD1 (5 bases). Germline CDR1 reads LNHNV; CDR2 reads YYDKDF (reference sequence). V was pared by 1 base and J by 5 bases, with 17 bases between. The CDR3 sequence is 16 residues long. The CDR3 nucleotides read TGTGCCACCAGCAGAGGTTTTGGACAAGCTTTTGAGACCCAGTACTTC. It yields the protein CATSRGFGQAFETQYF.

This clonotype was detected a few times. V usage is TRBV2 and J usage is TRBJ2-7; TRBD2 matches at 11 bases. This CDR3 region has 17 residues. V dropped 7 bases and J dropped 0; count of bases not matched to a gene: 11. Germline loops: CDR1 SNHLY, CDR2 FYNNEI. The CDR3 is CASIQRPGLAASYEQYF. The CDR3 DNA follows: TGTGCCAGCATTCAAAGACCGGGACTAGCGGCCTCCTACGAGCAGTACTTC.

The chain uses TRBV12-3 or TRBV12-4 and TRBJ1-5; tentatively, D is TRBD1 (5 bases). The length of the CDR3 is 15 residues. Trimming removed 3 bases from V and 2 bases from J, with 11 bases in between. Written as DNA, the CDR3 is TGTGCCAGCAGTTTGTTCGGCAGGGGCAATCAGCCCCAGCATTTT. It translates to CASSLFGRGNQPQHF.

The genes are TRBV24-1 and TRBJ1-1; D not certain. The V gene lost 7 bases and the J gene lost 1 base, with 9 bases spanning the gap. Germline values: CDR1 KGHDR, CDR2 SFDVKD. The CDR3 is 13 amino acids. CDR3 region: CATRPRSNTEAFF. The CDR3, as DNA: TGTGCCACCAGGCCCCGTTCGAACACTGAAGCTTTCTTT.

The rearrangement uses TRBV7-9 and TRBJ1-4; no clear D gene. The germline CDR1 and CDR2 sequences are SEHNR and FQNEAQ (reference sequence). V lost 0 bases, J lost 8 bases, and 7 bases lay in between. The CDR3 consists of 13 residues. This CDR3 reads CASSLAESEKLFF. The CDR3 bases are TGTGCCAGCAGCTTAGCCGAAAGCGAAAAACTGTTTTTT.

The chain uses TRBV19 and TRBJ1-4; 9 positions match TRBD1. Trimming at V came to 1 base and at J to 13 bases, leaving 4 bases not matched to a gene. CDR3 size: 13 residues. Germline loops: CDR1 LNHDA, CDR2 SQIVND (reference sequence). The CDR3 region has the DNA TGTGCCAGTAGTATAGTGAGGGGACAGGGACTGTTTTTT. This encodes CASSIVRGQGLFF.

A remark on this clonotype: One end of the junction is discordant with germline, which a read error may explain. The V call is TRBV2, the J call TRBJ1-5, with a possible D match to TRBD1 (6 bases). The CDR3 runs to 14 residues. CDR1 is SNHLY and CDR2 is FYNNEI in the germline V gene. The CDR3 loop is CASSSEGGNQPQHF. CDR3 DNA: TGCGCCAGCAGCTCGGAGGGGGGCAATCAGCCCCAGCATTTT.